Each of the 17 T cell receptor beta chains below was sequenced from the same sample in a study of regulatory T cells in long-lasting Graves disease. Arm-PCR of CDR3 regions and iRepertoire HTBI primers were the basis on which TCR beta libraries were built. One entry per CDR3 protein, called by TCRdb with MiXCR from the multiplex PCR reads. The sample lists 300,000 to 450,000 distinct CDR3 sequences, about 14% seen once, with around a fifth in the top ten. Time point denoted: newly diagnosed GD, antithyroid drugs for less than 3 months. PBMCs provided the RNA from which the TCR library was made. The sample consisted of peripheral blood mononuclear cells (PBMCs), taken at new diagnosis, from a patient treated with antithyroid drugs. The receptors derive from a female donor with Graves disease.

This clonotype was seen only a few times. CDR3 in amino acids: CASSQEGTGAWYEQYF. In DNA form, the CDR3 reads TGCGCCAGCAGCCAAGAGGGGACAGGCGCGTGGTACGAGCAGTACTTC. The chain joins TRBV4-1 to TRBJ2-7; 8 bases agree with TRBD1. The CDR3 consists of 16 residues. Germline lookup yields CDR1 MGHRA and CDR2 YSYEKL. Unmatched junction bases numbered 8, after V lost 0 bases and J lost 4 bases.

V gene TRBV28 combines with J gene TRBJ2-1; D unresolved. Trimming took 10 bases from V and 3 from J, leaving 16 bases between them. This CDR3 is built from 14 residues. In germline, CDR1 is MDHEN, CDR2 SYDVKM. The chain's CDR3 is CATGPGLFYNEQFF. In nucleotides, the CDR3 is TGTGCCACTGGGCCCGGTTTGTTCTACAATGAGCAGTTCTTC.

This clonotype appeared many times. The CDR3 DNA follows: TGCAGTGCTAGACATCACACCGGGGAGCTGTTTTTT. It is translated as CSARHHTGELFF. The chain couples TRBV20-1 to TRBJ2-2; D call uncertain. From germline, CDR1 is DFQATT and CDR2 SNEGSKA (reference sequence). V lost 2 bases and J lost 3, with 4 bases in between. This CDR3 spans 12 amino acids.

This clonotype appeared once. J is TRBJ2-7 and V is TRBV4-3; 8 bases agree with TRBD1. V trimming: 0 bases; J trimming: 2 bases; junction bases outside the gene matches: 6. Germline-derived CDR1 and CDR2 are LGHNA and YSLEER. The CDR3 is made up of 16 amino acids. The CDR3 is CASSQERETGAYEQYF. The CDR3 DNA sequence: TGCGCCAGCAGCCAAGAGAGAGAGACAGGGGCCTACGAGCAGTACTTC.

This clonotype was found many times. V usage is TRBV29-1 and J usage is TRBJ2-3; weak D call: TRBD1 (6 bases). Trimming took off 6 bases at V and 0 bases at J, with 19 bases between the two ends. The CDR3 covers 16 residues. Germline lookup yields CDR1 SQVTM and CDR2 ANQGSEA. The CDR3 coding sequence is TGCAGCGTGCCTCGGGTTGGACAGACTAGCACAGATACGCAGTATTTT. As protein: CSVPRVGQTSTDTQYF.

This clonotype was seen ten or more times. This chain links TRBV12-3 or TRBV12-4 with TRBJ2-7; unclear D gene. This CDR3 comprises 12 residues. V lost 7 bases to trimming and J lost 2 bases, with 9 bases between them. This chain's CDR3 is CASTLGTYEQYF. In nucleotides, the CDR3 is TGTGCCAGCACCCTGGGGACCTACGAGCAGTACTTC.

The table lists this clonotype with many counts. The rearrangement links TRBV12-3 or TRBV12-4 to TRBJ2-3; 14 bases line up with TRBD2. V trimming: 3 bases; J trimming: 0 bases; junction bases outside the gene matches: 17. The CDR3 spans 22 residues. CDR3 in amino acids: CASSFAVGLAGGVTTSTDTQYF. CDR3 nucleotides: TGTGCCAGCAGTTTCGCGGTTGGACTAGCGGGGGGAGTCACAACTAGCACAGATACGCAGTATTTT.

This clonotype has a count of ten or more. The CDR3 region has the DNA TGCAGCGTTGATTCTGGAAACACCATATATTTT. Amino acids: CSVDSGNTIYF. The J gene is TRBJ1-3, the V gene TRBV29-1; D is uncertain. There are 11 residues in the CDR3. Trimming took 3 bases from V and 1 from J, leaving 1 base between them. CDR1 is SQVTM and CDR2 is ANQGSEA in the germline V gene. The variable domain in full, with the rest retrieved from reference TRBV29-1 and TRBJ1-3, is SAVISQKPSRDICQRGTSLTIQCQVDSQVTMMFWYRQQPGQSLTLIATANQGSEATYESGFVIDKFPISRPNLTFSTLTVSNMSPEDSSIYLCSVDSGNTIYFGEGSWLTVV.

This clonotype was seen ten or more times. V and J are TRBV11-2 and TRBJ2-3, with 10 bases aligning to TRBD2. This CDR3 has 15 residues. CDR1 is SGHAT and CDR2 is FQNNGV in the germline V gene. The V segment lost 5 bases and the J segment 3 bases; nucleotides outside the gene matches: 5. CDR3 loop: CASSILAGETDTQYF. CDR3 nucleotides: TGTGCCAGCAGCATTCTAGCGGGAGAAACAGATACGCAGTATTTT.

This clonotype was seen at least ten times. V is TRBV7-2 and J is TRBJ2-7; TRBD1 aligns across 7 bases. There are 15 residues in the CDR3. V dropped 5 bases and J dropped 3; count of bases not matched to a gene: 10. From germline, CDR1 is SGHTA and CDR2 FQGNSA. CDR3: CASSKGTAPNYEQYF. The CDR3 nucleotides read TGTGCCAGCAGCAAAGGGACAGCACCCAACTACGAGCAGTACTTC.

There are a few counts of this clonotype. The rearrangement joins TRBV19 to TRBJ2-1; TRBD2 agrees at 12 bases. V shed 3 bases, J shed 5 bases, and the junction held 2 bases outside the gene matches. CDR1 and CDR2 from the germline V gene are LNHDA and SQIVND (reference sequence). The CDR3 runs 15 residues. The CDR3 loop reads CASSMTSGGHNEQFF. The CDR3 DNA reads as TGTGCCAGTAGTATGACTAGCGGGGGACACAATGAGCAGTTCTTC.

This clonotype occurred many times. This rearrangement joins TRBV10-3 to TRBJ2-7; 10 bases match TRBD2. Germline CDR1 and CDR2: ENHRY and SYGVKD. Trimming took 5 bases from V and 0 from J; bases not matched to a gene: 4. The CDR3 totals 15 residues. The CDR3 DNA reads TGTGCCATCAGTATAGCGGGAGGTAACTCCTACGAGCAGTACTTC. As protein: CAISIAGGNSYEQYF.

A few counts support this clonotype. This chain joins TRBV5-1 and TRBJ1-2, with 7 bases that match TRBD1. CDR1 and CDR2 (germline): SGHRS, YFSETQ. Unmatched junction bases numbered 4, after V lost 2 bases and J lost 6 bases. The length of the CDR3 is 13 residues. CDR3 nucleotide sequence: TGCGCCAGCAGCTTAGGGACAGCTAATGGCTACACCTTC. It translates to CASSLGTANGYTF.

This clonotype turned up a few times. The chain recombines TRBV19 with TRBJ2-7; 11 bases agree with TRBD2. The germline V gene has CDR1 LNHDA and CDR2 SQIVND (reference sequence). With V trimmed by 4 bases and J by 2 bases, 4 bases remained unmatched. The CDR3 length is 15 residues. The CDR3 DNA sequence: TGTGCCAGTAGTAACCCACTAGCGGGAGCCTACGAGCAGTACTTC. This encodes CASSNPLAGAYEQYF.

At least ten counts were recorded for this clonotype. This chain uses TRBV7-9 with TRBJ2-2; D is ambiguous. Germline V gives CDR1 SEHNR, CDR2 FQNEAQ (reference sequence). CDR3 length: 16 amino acids. V lost 0 bases, J lost 2 bases, and 10 bases lay in between. CDR3 protein: CASSLAYLPNTGELFF. The CDR3 bases are TGTGCCAGCAGCTTAGCGTATTTGCCAAACACCGGGGAGCTGTTTTTT.

This clonotype was seen many times. J is TRBJ1-2 and V is TRBV6-1, with D uncertain. Germline V gene sequence: CDR1 MNHNS, CDR2 SASEGT. The CDR3 sequence is 14 residues long. V dropped 10 bases and J dropped 4 bases, with 19 bases sitting between them. CDR3 region: CATSEDGPRYGYTF. DNA of the CDR3: TGTGCCACCTCCGAGGACGGTCCTCGCTATGGCTACACCTTC.

This clonotype was seen repeatedly, ten times or more. V is TRBV3-1 and J is TRBJ1-2; D may be TRBD1 (5 bases). Germline assignment: CDR1 LGHDT and CDR2 YNNKEL (reference sequence). V was trimmed by 4 bases and J by 0 bases, leaving 15 bases between them. The CDR3 runs to 16 residues. The CDR3 DNA reads as TGTGCCAGCAGCCGACGGGAGGGACGGTCTAACTATGGCTACACCTTC. This sequence encodes CASSRREGRSNYGYTF.